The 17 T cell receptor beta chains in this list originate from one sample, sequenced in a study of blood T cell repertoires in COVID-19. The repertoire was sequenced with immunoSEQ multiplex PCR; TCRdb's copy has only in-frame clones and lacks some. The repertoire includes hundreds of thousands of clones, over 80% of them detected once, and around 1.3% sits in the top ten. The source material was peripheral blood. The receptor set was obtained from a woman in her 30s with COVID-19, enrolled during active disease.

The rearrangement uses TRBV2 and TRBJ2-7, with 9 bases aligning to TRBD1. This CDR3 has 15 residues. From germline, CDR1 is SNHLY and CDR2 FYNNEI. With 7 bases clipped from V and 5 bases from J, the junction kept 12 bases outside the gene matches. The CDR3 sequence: CASTLLGQGGNEQYF. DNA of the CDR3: TGTGCCAGCACCCTTCTGGGACAGGGTGGAAACGAGCAGTACTTC.

The CDR3 DNA follows: TGTGCCAGCAGCCCGGGGGGCTCCTACAATGAGCAGTTCTTC. Protein: CASSPGGSYNEQFF. The chain recombines TRBV11-3 with TRBJ2-1, with 7 bases matching TRBD2. With 5 bases clipped from V and 0 bases from J, the junction kept 1 base outside the gene matches. Germline-derived CDR1 and CDR2 are SGHNT and YENEEA. The CDR3 extends over 14 amino acids.

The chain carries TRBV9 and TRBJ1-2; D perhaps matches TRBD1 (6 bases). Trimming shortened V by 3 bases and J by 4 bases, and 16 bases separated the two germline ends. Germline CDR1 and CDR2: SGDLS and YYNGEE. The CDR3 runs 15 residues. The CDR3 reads CASSAQPTDSYGYTF. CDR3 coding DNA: TGTGCCAGCAGCGCCCAACCGACGGACAGCTATGGCTACACCTTC.

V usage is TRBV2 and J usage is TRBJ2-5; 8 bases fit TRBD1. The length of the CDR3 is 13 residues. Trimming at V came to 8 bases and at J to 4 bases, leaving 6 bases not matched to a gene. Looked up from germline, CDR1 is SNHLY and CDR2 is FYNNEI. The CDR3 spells CASEDRAIETQYF. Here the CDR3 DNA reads TGTGCCAGCGAGGACAGGGCGATAGAGACCCAGTACTTC.

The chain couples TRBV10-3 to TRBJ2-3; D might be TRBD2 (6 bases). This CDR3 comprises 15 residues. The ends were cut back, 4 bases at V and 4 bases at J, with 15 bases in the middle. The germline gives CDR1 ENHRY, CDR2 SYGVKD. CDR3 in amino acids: CAISGGAGRADTQYF. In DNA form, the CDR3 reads TGTGCCATCAGTGGTGGGGCGGGAAGGGCAGATACGCAGTATTTT.

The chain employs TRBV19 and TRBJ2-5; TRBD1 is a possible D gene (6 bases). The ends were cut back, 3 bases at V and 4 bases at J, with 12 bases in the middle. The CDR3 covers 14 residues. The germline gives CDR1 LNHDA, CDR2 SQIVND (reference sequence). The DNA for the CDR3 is TGTGCCAGTAGTATTAGGGGGTTTCCAGAGACCCAGTACTTC. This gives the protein CASSIRGFPETQYF.

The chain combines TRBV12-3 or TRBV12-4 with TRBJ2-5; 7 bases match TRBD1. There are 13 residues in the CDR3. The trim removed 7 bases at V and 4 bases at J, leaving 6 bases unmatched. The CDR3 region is CASTETGRETQYF. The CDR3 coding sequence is TGTGCCAGCACCGAGACAGGGAGAGAGACCCAGTACTTC.

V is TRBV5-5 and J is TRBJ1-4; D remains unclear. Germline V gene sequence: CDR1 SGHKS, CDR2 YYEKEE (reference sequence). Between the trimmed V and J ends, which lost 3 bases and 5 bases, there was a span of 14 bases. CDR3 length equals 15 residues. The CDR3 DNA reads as TGTGCCAGCAGCTCGTATTACTCCTCAAATGAAAAACTGTTTTTT. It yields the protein CASSSYYSSNEKLFF. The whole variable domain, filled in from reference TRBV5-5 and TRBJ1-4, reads DAGVTQSPTHLIKTRGQQVTLRCSPISGHKSVSWYQQVLGQGPQFIFQYYEKEERGRGNFPDRFSARQFPNYSSELNVNALLLGDSALYLCASSSYYSSNEKLFFGSGTQLSVL.

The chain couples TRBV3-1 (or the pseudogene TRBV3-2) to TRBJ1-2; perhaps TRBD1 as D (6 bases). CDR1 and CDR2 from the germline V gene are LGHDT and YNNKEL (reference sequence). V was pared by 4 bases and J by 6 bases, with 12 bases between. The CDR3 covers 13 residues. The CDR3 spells CASSLRSGDGYTF. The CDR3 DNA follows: TGTGCCAGCAGCCTACGCTCAGGGGATGGCTACACCTTC.

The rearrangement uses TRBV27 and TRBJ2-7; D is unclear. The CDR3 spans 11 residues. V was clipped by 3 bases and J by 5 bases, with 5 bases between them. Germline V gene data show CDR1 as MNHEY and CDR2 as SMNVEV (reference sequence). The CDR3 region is CASSFGDEQYF. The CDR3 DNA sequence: TGTGCCAGCAGTTTTGGAGACGAGCAGTACTTC.

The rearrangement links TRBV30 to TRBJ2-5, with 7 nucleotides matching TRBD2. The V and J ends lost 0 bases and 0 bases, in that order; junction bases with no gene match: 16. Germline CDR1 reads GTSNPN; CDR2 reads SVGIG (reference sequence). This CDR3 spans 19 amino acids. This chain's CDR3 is CAWSVLPILAGVYQETQYF. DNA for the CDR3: TGTGCCTGGAGTGTACTCCCGATTTTGGCGGGGGTGTACCAAGAGACCCAGTACTTC.

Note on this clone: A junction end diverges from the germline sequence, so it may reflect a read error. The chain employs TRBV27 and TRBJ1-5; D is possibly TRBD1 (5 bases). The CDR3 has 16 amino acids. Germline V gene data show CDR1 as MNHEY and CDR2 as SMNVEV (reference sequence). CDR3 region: CASSLSFGGSSQPQHF. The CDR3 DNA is TGTGCCAGCAGTTTATCGTTCGGGGGGAGCAGTCAGCCCCAGCATTTT.

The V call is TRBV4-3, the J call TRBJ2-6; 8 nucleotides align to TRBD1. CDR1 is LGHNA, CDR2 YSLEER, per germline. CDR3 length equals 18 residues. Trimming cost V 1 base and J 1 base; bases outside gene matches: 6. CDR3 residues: CASSQVGGQGSGANVLTF. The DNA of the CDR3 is TGCGCCAGCAGCCAAGTGGGCGGACAGGGATCTGGGGCCAACGTCCTGACTTTC.

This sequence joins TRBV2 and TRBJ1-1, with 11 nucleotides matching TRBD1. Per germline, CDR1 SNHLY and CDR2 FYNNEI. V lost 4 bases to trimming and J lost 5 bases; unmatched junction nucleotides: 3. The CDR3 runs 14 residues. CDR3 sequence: CASSAGQGGTEAFF. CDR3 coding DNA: TGTGCCAGCAGTGCGGGACAGGGGGGGACTGAAGCTTTCTTT.

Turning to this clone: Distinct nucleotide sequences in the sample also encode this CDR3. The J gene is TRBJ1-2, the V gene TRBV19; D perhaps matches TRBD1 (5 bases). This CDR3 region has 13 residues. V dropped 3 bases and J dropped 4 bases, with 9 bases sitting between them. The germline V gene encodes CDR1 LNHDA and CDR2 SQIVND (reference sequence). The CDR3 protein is CASSIQGSYGYTF. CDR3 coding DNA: TGTGCCAGTAGTATTCAGGGTAGCTATGGCTACACCTTC.

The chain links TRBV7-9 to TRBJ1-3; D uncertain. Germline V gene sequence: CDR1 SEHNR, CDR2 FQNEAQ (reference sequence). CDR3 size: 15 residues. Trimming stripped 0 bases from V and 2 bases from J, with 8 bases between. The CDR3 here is CASSLAQAAGNTIYF. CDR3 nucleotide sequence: TGTGCCAGCAGCTTAGCGCAGGCAGCTGGAAACACCATATATTTT.

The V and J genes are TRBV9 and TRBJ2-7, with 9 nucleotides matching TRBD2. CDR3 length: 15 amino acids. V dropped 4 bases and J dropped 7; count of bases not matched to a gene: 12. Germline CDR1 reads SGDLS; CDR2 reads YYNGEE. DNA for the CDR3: TGTGCCAGCAGCCCACCCGGGACTAGCTCTCGAGAGCAGTACTTC. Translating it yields CASSPPGTSSREQYF.